This T cell receptor (beta chain) was found in a study of T cell repertoires in cytomegalovirus infection. Study background: Indications of both CMV infection and matching HLA type were provided by public TCR beta signatures. Overall study results and limits: Summed frequency of public TCR beta families distinguished CMV carriers with the relevant HLA. It was HLA-C-restricted CMV-specific TCR beta clonotypes that dominated the response ex vivo.

Each CDR3 protein is one row after TCRdb ran MiXCR on the reads. Found here are 150,000 or so distinct CDR3 sequences, about a quarter of them singletons; the top ten hold 10% to 11%. Germline V CDR1 and CDR2: DFQATT, SNEGSKA (reference sequence). This CDR3 is built from 13 residues. V was pared by 3 bases and J by 5 bases, with 14 bases between. Points on this clonotype: Its specificity is not known.

Sequencing used PBMCs. The chain joins TRBV20-1 to TRBJ2-7, with D possibly being TRBD2 (6 bases). The sequence came from a human donor in good health (CMV status not recorded). Some clones in this sample may be carry-over from other donors' samples. The CDR3 reads CSARKPSGDEQYF. CDR3 DNA sequence: TGCAGTGCTAGGAAACCTTCGGGAGACGAGCAGTACTTC.